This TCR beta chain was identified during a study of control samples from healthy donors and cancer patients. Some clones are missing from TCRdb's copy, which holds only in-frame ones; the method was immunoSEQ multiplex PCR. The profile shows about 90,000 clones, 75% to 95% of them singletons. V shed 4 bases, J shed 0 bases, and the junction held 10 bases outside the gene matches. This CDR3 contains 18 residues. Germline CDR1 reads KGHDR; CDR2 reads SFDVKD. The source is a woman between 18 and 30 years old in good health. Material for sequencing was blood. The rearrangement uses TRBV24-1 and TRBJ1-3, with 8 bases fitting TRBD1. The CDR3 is CATSDARRDRSSGNTIYF. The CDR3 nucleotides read TGTGCCACCAGTGACGCCCGCCGGGACAGGAGCTCTGGAAACACCATATATTTT.